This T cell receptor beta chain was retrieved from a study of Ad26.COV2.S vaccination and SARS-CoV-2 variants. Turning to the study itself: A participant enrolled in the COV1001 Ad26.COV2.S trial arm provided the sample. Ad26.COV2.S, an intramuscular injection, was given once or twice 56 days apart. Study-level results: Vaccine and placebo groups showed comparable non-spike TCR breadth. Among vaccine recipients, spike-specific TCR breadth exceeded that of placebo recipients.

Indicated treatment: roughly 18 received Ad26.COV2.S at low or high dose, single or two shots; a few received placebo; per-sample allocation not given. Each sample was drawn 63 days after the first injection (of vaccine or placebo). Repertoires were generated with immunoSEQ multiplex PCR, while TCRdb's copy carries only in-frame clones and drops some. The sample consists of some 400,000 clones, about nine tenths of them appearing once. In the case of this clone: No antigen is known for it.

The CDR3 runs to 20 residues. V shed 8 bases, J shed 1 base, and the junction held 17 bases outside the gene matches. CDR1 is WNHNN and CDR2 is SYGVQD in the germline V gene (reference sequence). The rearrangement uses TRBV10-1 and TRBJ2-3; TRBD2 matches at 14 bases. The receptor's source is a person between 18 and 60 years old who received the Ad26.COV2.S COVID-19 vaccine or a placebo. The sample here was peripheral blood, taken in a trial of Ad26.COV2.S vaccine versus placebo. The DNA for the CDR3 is TGCGCCAGCGGAGGACAGGAGGGACTAGCGGGAGCCGTCCGCACAGATACGCAGTATTTT. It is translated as CASGGQEGLAGAVRTDTQYF.